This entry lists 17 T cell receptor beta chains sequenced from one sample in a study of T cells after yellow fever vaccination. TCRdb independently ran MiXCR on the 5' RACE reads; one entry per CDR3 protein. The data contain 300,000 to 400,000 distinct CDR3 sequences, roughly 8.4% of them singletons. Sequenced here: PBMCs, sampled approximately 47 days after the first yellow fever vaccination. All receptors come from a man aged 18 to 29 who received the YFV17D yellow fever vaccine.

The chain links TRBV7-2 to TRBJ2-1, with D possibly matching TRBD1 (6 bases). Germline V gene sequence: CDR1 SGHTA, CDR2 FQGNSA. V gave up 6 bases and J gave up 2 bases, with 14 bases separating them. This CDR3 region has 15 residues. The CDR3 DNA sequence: TGTGCCAGCAGGGCCCCGGACAGCGCCTACAATGAGCAGTTCTTC. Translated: CASRAPDSAYNEQFF.

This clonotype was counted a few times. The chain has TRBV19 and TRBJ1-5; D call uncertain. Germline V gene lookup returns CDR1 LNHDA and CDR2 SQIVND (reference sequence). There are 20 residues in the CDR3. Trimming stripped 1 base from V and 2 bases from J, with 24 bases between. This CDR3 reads CASSIAPRNSGVRGNQPQHF. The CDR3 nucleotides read TGTGCCAGTAGTATAGCCCCACGTAACAGCGGGGTACGGGGCAATCAGCCCCAGCATTTT.

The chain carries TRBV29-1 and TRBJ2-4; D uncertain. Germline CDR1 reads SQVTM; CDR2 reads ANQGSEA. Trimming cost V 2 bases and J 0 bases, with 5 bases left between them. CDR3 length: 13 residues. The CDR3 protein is CSVESIAKNIQYF. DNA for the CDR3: TGCAGCGTTGAATCTATAGCCAAAAACATTCAGTACTTC.

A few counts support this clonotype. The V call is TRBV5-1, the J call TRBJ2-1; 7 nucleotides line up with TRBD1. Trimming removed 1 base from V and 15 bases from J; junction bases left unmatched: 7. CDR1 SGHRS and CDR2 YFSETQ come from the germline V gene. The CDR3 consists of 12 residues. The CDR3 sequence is CASSLFGTEMFF. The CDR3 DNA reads TGCGCCAGCAGCTTGTTCGGGACAGAGATGTTCTTC.

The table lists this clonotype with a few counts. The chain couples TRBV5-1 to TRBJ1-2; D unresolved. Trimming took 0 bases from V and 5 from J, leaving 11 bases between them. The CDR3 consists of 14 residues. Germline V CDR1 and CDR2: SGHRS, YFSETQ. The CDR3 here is CASSLASLEYGYTF. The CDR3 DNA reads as TGCGCCAGCAGCTTGGCCAGCCTTGAATATGGCTACACCTTC.

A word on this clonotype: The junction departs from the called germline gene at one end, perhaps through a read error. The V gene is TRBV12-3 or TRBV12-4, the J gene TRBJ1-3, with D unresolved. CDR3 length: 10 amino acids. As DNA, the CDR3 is TGTGCCATCTCTAGAAACACCATATATTTT. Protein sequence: CAISRNTIYF.

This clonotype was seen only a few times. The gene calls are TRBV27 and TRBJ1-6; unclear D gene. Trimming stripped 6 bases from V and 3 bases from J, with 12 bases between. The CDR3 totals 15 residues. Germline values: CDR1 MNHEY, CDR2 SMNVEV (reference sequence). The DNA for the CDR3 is TGTGCCAGCAGAATCCGTACAGACTATAATTCACCCCTCCACTTT. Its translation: CASRIRTDYNSPLHF.

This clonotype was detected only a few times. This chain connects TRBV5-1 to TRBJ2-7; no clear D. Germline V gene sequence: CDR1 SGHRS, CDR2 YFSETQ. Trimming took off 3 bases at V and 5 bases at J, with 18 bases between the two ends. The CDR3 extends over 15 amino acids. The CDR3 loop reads CASSYPAAKGDEQYF. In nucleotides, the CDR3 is TGCGCCAGCAGCTACCCCGCGGCCAAGGGTGACGAGCAGTACTTC.

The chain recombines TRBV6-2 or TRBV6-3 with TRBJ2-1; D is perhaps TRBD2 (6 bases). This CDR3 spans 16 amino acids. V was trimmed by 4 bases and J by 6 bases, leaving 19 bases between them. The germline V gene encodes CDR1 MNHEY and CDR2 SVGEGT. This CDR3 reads CASSSPRSAGSNEQFF. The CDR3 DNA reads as TGTGCCAGCAGTTCCCCCCGGTCGGCGGGGAGCAATGAGCAGTTCTTC.

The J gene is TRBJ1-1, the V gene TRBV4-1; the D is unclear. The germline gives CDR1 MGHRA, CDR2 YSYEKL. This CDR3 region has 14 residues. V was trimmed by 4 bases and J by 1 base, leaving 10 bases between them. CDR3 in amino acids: CASSRNTGNTEAFF. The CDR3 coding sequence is TGCGCCAGCAGCCGCAACACGGGGAACACTGAAGCTTTCTTT.

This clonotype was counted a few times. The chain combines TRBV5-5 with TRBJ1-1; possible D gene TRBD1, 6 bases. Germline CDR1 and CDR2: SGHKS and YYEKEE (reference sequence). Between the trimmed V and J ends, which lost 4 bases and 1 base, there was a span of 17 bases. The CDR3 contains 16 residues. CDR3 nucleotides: TGTGCCAGCAGCATCGAGGGTTGGACAGAGAACACTGAAGCTTTCTTT. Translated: CASSIEGWTENTEAFF.

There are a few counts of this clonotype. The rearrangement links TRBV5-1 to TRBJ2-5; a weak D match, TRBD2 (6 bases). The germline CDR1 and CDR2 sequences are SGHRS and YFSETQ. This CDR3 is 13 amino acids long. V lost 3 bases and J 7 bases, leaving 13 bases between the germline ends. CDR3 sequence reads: CASSWDSLGTQYF. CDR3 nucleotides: TGCGCCAGCAGCTGGGACTCCTTGGGGACCCAGTACTTC.

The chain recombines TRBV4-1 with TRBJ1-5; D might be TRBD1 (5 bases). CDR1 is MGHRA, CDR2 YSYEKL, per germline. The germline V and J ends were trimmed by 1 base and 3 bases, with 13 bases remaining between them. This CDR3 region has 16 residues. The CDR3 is CASSQVSGTPNQPQHF. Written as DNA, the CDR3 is TGCGCCAGCAGCCAAGTTTCGGGGACTCCCAATCAGCCCCAGCATTTT.

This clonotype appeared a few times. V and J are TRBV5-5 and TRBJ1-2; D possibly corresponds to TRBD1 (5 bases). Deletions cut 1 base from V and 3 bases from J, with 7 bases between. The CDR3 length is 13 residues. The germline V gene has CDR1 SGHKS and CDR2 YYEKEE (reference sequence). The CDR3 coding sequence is TGTGCCAGCAGCTTGCAGGGCTACTATGGCTACACCTTC. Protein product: CASSLQGYYGYTF.

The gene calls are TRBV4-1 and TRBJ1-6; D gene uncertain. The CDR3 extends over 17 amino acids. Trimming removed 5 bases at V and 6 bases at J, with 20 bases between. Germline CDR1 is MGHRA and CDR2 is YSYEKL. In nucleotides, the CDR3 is TGCGCCAGCAGCTCGGGTCCACATCAGGCCTTTAATTCACCCCTCCACTTT. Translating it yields CASSSGPHQAFNSPLHF.

For the CDR3, the DNA is TGCAGTGCTCTAGACTCTGGGGCCAACGTCCTGACTTTC. It specifies CSALDSGANVLTF. The rearrangement links TRBV20-1 to TRBJ2-6; D unresolved. CDR1 DFQATT and CDR2 SNEGSKA come from the germline V gene (reference sequence). The ends were cut back, 5 bases at V and 0 bases at J, with 5 bases in the middle. The CDR3 runs 13 residues.

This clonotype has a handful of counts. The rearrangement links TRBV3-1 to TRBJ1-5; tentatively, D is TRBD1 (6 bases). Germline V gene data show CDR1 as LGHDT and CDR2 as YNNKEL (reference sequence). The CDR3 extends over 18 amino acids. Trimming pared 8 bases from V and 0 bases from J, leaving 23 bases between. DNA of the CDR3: TGTGCCAGCTCATCGGTTTCGGGGGCAGGGGATAGCAATCAGCCCCAGCATTTT. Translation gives CASSSVSGAGDSNQPQHF.